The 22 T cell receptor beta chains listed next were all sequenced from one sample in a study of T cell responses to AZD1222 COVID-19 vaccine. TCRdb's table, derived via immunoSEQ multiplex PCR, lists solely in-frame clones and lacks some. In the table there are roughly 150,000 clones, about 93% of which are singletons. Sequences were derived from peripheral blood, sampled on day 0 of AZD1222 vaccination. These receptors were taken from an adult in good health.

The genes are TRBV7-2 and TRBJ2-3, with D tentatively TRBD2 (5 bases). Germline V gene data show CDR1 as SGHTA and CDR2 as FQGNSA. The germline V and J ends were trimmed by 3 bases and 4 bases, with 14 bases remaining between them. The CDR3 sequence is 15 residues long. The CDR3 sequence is CASSFYDRAADTQYF. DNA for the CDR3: TGTGCCAGCAGCTTTTATGACCGAGCGGCAGATACGCAGTATTTT. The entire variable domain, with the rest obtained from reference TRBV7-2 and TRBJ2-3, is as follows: GAGVSQSPSNKVTEKGKDVELRCDPISGHTALYWYRQSLGQGLEFLIYFQGNSAPDKSGLPSDRFSAERTGGSVSTLTIQRTQQEDSAVYLCASSFYDRAADTQYFGPGTRLTVL.

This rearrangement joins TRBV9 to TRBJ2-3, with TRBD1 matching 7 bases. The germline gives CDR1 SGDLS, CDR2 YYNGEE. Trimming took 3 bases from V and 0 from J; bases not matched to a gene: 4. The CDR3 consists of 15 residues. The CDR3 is CASSASTGSTDTQYF. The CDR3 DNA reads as TGTGCCAGCAGCGCCTCGACAGGGAGCACAGATACGCAGTATTTT.

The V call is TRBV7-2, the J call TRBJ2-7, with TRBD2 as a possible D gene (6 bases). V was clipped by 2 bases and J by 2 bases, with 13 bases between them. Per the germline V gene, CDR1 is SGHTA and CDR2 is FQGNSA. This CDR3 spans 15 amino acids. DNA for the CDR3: TGTGCCAGCAGCTTACGATTGGGGGAGGCCTACGAGCAGTACTTC. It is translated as CASSLRLGEAYEQYF.

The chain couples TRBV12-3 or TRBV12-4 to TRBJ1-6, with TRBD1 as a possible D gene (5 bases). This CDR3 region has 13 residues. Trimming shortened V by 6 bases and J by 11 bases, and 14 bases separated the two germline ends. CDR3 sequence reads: CASSPGWDTPLHF. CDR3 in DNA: TGTGCCAGCAGCCCAGGGTGGGATACACCCCTCCACTTT.

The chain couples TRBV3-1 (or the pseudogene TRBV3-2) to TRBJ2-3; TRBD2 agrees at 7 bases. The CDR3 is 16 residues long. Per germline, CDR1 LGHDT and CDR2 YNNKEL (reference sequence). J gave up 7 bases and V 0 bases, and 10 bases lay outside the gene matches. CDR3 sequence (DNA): TGTGCCAGCAGCCAAGATCCTAGCGGAGACTCCAATACGCAGTATTTT. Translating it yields CASSQDPSGDSNTQYF.

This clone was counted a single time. The CDR3: CASSPGQGAGANVLTF. Written as DNA, the CDR3 is TGTGCCAGCAGCCCAGGACAGGGGGCTGGGGCCAACGTCCTGACTTTC. This rearrangement joins TRBV11-3 to TRBJ2-6; the match to TRBD1 covers 10 bases. Trimming cost V 5 bases and J 2 bases; bases outside gene matches: 3. The CDR3 spans 16 residues. Germline CDR1 is SGHNT and CDR2 is YENEEA.

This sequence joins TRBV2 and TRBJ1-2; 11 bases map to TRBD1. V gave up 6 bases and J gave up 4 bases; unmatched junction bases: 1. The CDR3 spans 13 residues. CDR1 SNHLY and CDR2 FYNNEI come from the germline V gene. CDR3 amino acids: CASRDRGLYGYTF. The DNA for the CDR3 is TGTGCCAGCAGGGACAGGGGGCTCTATGGCTACACCTTC.

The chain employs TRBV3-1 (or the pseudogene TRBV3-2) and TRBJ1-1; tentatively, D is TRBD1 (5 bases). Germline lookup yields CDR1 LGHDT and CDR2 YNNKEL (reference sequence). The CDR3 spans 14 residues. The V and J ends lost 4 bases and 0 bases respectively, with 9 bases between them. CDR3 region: CASSRPGMNTEAFF. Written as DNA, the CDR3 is TGTGCCAGCAGCCGCCCAGGGATGAACACTGAAGCTTTCTTT.

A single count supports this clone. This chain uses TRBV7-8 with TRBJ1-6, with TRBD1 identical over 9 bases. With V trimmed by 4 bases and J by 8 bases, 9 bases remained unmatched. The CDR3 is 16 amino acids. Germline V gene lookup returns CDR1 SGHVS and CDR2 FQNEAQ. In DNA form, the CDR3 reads TGTGCCAGCAGCTCAGTCCGGGACAGGGTCGATTCACCCCTCCACTTT. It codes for CASSSVRDRVDSPLHF.

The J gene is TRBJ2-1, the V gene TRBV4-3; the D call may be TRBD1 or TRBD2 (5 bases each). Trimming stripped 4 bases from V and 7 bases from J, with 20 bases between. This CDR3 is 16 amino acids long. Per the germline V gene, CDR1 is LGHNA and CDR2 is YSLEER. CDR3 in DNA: TGCGCCAGCAGCCTTTCGGGACCCTCGGTGACGAATGAGCAGTTCTTC. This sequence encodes CASSLSGPSVTNEQFF.

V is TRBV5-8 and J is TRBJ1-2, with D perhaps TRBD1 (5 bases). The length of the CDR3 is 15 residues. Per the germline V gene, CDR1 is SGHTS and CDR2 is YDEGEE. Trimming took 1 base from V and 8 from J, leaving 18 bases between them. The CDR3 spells CASSLFSQGSGGYTF. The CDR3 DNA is TGTGCCAGCAGCTTGTTTTCCCAGGGCTCGGGGGGCTACACCTTC.

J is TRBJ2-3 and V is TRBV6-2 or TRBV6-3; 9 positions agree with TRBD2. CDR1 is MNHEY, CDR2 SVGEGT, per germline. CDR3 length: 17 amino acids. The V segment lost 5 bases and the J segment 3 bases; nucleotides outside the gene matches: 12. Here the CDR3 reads CASSQGPAGGGTDTQYF. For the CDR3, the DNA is TGTGCCAGCAGTCAAGGACCAGCGGGAGGCGGTACAGATACGCAGTATTTT.

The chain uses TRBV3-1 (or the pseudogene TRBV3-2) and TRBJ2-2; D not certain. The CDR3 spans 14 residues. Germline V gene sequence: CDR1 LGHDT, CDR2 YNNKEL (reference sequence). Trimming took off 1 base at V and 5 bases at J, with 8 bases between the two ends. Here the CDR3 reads CASSQGMGTGELFF. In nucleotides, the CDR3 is TGTGCCAGCAGCCAAGGAATGGGGACCGGGGAGCTGTTTTTT.

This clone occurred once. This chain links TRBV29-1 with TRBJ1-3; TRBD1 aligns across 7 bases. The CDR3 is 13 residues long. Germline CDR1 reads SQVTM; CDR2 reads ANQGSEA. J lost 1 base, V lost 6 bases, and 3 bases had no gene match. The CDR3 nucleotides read TGCAGCGTGCGACAGGGATCTGGAAACACCATATATTTT. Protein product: CSVRQGSGNTIYF.

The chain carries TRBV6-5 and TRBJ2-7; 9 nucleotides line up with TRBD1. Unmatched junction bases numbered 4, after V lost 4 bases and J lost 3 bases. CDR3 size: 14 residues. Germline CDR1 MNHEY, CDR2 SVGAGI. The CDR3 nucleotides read TGTGCCAGCAGTTGGGACAGGGCCAGCTACGAGCAGTACTTC. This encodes CASSWDRASYEQYF.

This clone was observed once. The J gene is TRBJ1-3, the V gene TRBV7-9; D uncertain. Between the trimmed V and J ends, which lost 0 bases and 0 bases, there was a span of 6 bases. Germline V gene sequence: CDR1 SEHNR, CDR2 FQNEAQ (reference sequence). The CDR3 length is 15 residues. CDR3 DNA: TGTGCCAGCAGCTTAGCCGGGTACTCTGGAAACACCATATATTTT. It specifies CASSLAGYSGNTIYF.

The CDR3 region is CASSFRDGGYNEQFF. CDR3 nucleotide sequence: TGTGCCAGCAGTTTTCGGGACGGGGGATACAATGAGCAGTTCTTC. The gene calls are TRBV27 and TRBJ2-1; tentatively, D is TRBD2 (6 bases). The V gene lost 3 bases and the J gene lost 4 bases, with 13 bases spanning the gap. Germline V CDR1 and CDR2: MNHEY, SMNVEV (reference sequence). The CDR3 spans 15 residues.

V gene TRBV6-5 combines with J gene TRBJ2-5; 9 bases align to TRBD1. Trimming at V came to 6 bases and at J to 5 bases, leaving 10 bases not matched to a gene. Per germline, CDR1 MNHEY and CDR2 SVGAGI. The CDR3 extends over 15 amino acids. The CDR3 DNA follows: TGTGCCAGCAGGTCTGGGACAGGGTTATTGGAGACCCAGTACTTC. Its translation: CASRSGTGLLETQYF.

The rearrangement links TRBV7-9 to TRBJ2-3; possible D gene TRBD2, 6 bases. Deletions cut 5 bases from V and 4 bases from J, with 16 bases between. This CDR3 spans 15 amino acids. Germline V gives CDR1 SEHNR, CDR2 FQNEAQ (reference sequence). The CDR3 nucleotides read TGTGCCAGCAGCCGCCTCCAAGGGACTTCAGATACGCAGTATTTT. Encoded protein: CASSRLQGTSDTQYF.

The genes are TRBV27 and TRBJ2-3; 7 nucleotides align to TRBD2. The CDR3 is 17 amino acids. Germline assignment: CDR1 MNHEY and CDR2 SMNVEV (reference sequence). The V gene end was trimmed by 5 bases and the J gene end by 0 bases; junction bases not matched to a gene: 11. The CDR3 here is CASSVRLAVTSTDTQYF. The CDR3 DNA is TGTGCCAGCAGTGTTAGACTAGCAGTCACTAGCACAGATACGCAGTATTTT.

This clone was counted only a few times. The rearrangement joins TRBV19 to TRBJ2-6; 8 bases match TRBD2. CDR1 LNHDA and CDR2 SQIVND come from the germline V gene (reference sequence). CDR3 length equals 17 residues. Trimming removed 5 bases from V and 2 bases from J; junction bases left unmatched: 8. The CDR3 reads CASSRVAGNTGANVLTF. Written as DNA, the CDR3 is TGTGCCAGTAGTCGGGTAGCGGGAAACACTGGGGCCAACGTCCTGACTTTC.

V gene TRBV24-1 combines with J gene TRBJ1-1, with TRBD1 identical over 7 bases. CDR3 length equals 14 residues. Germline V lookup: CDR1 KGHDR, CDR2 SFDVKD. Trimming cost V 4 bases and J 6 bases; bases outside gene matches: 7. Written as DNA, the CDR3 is TGTGCCACCAGTGACCCCGACAGGGCCCCTGAAGCTTTCTTT. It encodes CATSDPDRAPEAFF.